This T cell receptor (beta chain) was recovered during a study of blood T cells in healthy people across ages. PCR was performed a second time for about 6 to 12 cycles using a sample-barcoded 5' primer and a J-beta primer mix. TCRdb re-analysed the 5' RACE reads in MiXCR, keeping a single row per CDR3 protein. Of hundreds of thousands of distinct CDR3 sequences listed, roughly 50% were seen once; the top ten hold roughly a third. CDR1 is SEHNR and CDR2 is FQNEAQ in the germline V gene (reference sequence). Deletions cut 2 bases from V and 0 bases from J, with 19 bases between. The CDR3 contains 18 residues. Each sample yielded at least 7 million isolated PBMCs.

This chain joins TRBV7-9 and TRBJ1-2; D might be TRBD1 (5 bases). This TCR came from a woman aged 60-70 years in good health. Specimen: blood. The CDR3 sequence is CASSLILGAGIANYGYTF. In nucleotides, the CDR3 is TGTGCCAGCAGCTTAATACTAGGTGCAGGGATAGCTAACTATGGCTACACCTTC.